What follows are 17 T cell receptor beta chains derived from one specimen sequenced in a study of blood T cell repertoires in COVID-19. Assay used: immunoSEQ multiplex PCR; TCRdb lists only in-frame clones, some missing. Among roughly 250,000 clones listed, more than 75% were seen once. The sequenced sample consisted of peripheral blood. These TCRs come from a woman aged 45-65 years with acute or convalescent COVID-19.

This clone has only a few counts. The chain employs TRBV5-1 and TRBJ2-2; maybe TRBD2 (6 bases). V dropped 2 bases and J dropped 3 bases, with 11 bases sitting between them. The length of the CDR3 is 15 residues. The germline V gene encodes CDR1 SGHRS and CDR2 YFSETQ. The CDR3 here is CASSLTSLDTGELFF. The CDR3, as DNA: TGCGCCAGCAGCTTAACTAGCCTCGACACCGGGGAGCTGTTTTTT.

The chain employs TRBV6-5 and TRBJ2-1, with D possibly TRBD1 on 7 matching bases. In germline, CDR1 is MNHEY, CDR2 SVGAGI. The V and J ends lost 6 bases and 4 bases respectively, with 16 bases between them. The CDR3 extends over 15 amino acids. The CDR3: CASRPLGGQYNEQFF. In DNA, the CDR3 is TGTGCCAGCAGGCCCCTGGGGGGACAGTACAATGAGCAGTTCTTC.

This chain links TRBV6-5 with TRBJ2-7; D is perhaps TRBD1 (6 bases). Germline CDR1 and CDR2: MNHEY and SVGAGI. Trimming shortened V by 2 bases and J by 4 bases, and 15 bases separated the two germline ends. CDR3 size: 15 residues. The CDR3: CASSYLAGEIYEQYF. CDR3 DNA: TGTGCCAGCAGTTACCTGGCAGGGGAAATATACGAGCAGTACTTC.

J is TRBJ2-3 and V is TRBV10-2, with a possible D match to TRBD2 (6 bases). Germline V gives CDR1 WSHSY, CDR2 SAAADI. The germline V and J ends were trimmed by 4 bases and 5 bases, with 7 bases remaining between them. The CDR3 covers 12 residues. For the CDR3, the DNA is TGCGCCAGCAGTGCGGAGGGAGATACGCAGTATTTT. Amino acid sequence: CASSAEGDTQYF.

The V gene is TRBV2, the J gene TRBJ1-5; unclear D gene. CDR1 and CDR2 from the germline V gene are SNHLY and FYNNEI. With 1 base removed from V and 8 bases from J, the gap between germline ends came to 9 bases. This CDR3 contains 13 residues. This CDR3 is CASSEDGLKPQHF. CDR3 bases: TGTGCCAGCAGTGAAGACGGACTGAAGCCCCAGCATTTT. The full variable domain, in which reference TRBV2 and TRBJ1-5 provide the parts outside the CDR3, is EPEVTQTPSHQVTQMGQEVILRCVPISNHLYFYWYRQILGQKVEFLVSFYNNEISEKSEIFDDQFSVERPDGSNFTLKIRSTKLEDSAMYFCASSEDGLKPQHFGDGTRLSIL.

J is TRBJ1-2 and V is TRBV5-1; the D is unclear. Germline V gene sequence: CDR1 SGHRS, CDR2 YFSETQ. This CDR3 has 14 amino acids. The V and J ends lost 0 bases and 4 bases respectively, with 10 bases between them. The CDR3 protein is CASSLDGQVYGYTF. The CDR3 coding sequence is TGCGCCAGCAGCTTGGATGGGCAGGTCTATGGCTACACCTTC. Combining the CDR3 with reference TRBV5-1 and TRBJ1-2 gives the whole variable domain KAGVTQTPRYLIKTRGQQVTLSCSPISGHRSVSWYQQTPGQGLQFLFEYFSETQRNKGNFPGRFSGRQFSNSRSEMNVSTLELGDSALYLCASSLDGQVYGYTFGSGTRLTVV.

This chain joins TRBV7-2 and TRBJ2-7, with 8 bases lining up with TRBD2. The trim removed 6 bases at V and 3 bases at J, leaving 7 bases unmatched. This CDR3 has 14 residues. CDR1 SGHTA and CDR2 FQGNSA come from the germline V gene. CDR3 DNA sequence: TGTGCCAGCAGTTTCGGACTAGCTAACTACGAGCAGTACTTC. It is translated as CASSFGLANYEQYF.

The chain has TRBV19 and TRBJ2-3; 11 bases are shared with TRBD2. There are 16 residues in the CDR3. V dropped 2 bases and J dropped 4; count of bases not matched to a gene: 5. Germline CDR1 and CDR2: LNHDA and SQIVND (reference sequence). The CDR3 region is CASSIMGTSGSDTQYF. Written as DNA, the CDR3 is TGTGCCAGTAGTATAATGGGGACTAGCGGCTCAGATACGCAGTATTTT.

The chain combines TRBV9 with TRBJ2-7, with TRBD2 identical over 7 bases. Losses at the gene ends were 4 bases for V and 6 bases for J; bases not matched to a gene: 7. This CDR3 has 13 amino acids. Germline CDR1 is SGDLS and CDR2 is YYNGEE. Here the CDR3 reads CASSPPSGLEQYF. The CDR3 DNA reads as TGTGCCAGCAGCCCTCCTAGCGGCCTCGAGCAGTACTTC.

This chain connects TRBV30 to TRBJ1-5, with D unclear. The CDR3 extends over 15 amino acids. Trimming removed 1 base at V and 0 bases at J, with 10 bases between. CDR1 is GTSNPN and CDR2 is SVGIG in the germline V gene (reference sequence). CDR3 bases: TGTGCCTGGAGTGGGGCTTCATATAGCAATCAGCCCCAGCATTTT. As protein: CAWSGASYSNQPQHF.

In this sample, this clone turned up a few times. This CDR3 is CASSVGGEAFF. The CDR3 nucleotides are TGTGCCAGCAGTGTGGGGGGAGAAGCTTTCTTT. V gene TRBV25-1 combines with J gene TRBJ1-1; a possible D gene is TRBD1 (5 bases). This CDR3 is 11 amino acids long. Looked up from germline, CDR1 is MGHDK and CDR2 is SYGVNS. V was cut by 4 bases and J by 8 bases, with 8 bases left in between.

This chain uses TRBV19 with TRBJ1-1; maybe TRBD1 (6 bases). Deletions cut 1 base from V and 5 bases from J, with 11 bases between. The CDR3 extends over 14 amino acids. Per germline, CDR1 LNHDA and CDR2 SQIVND (reference sequence). This chain's CDR3 is CASSIVGGRTEAFF. CDR3 sequence (DNA): TGTGCCAGTAGTATAGTAGGGGGACGGACTGAAGCTTTCTTT.

The gene calls are TRBV19 and TRBJ2-7; D gene uncertain. V was shortened by 3 bases and J by 5 bases, with 8 bases between the two germline ends. Germline CDR1 reads LNHDA; CDR2 reads SQIVND (reference sequence). This CDR3 region has 12 residues. CDR3 DNA sequence: TGTGCCAGTAGTATTAGTGGTAACGAGCAGTACTTC. Translation: CASSISGNEQYF.

This rearrangement joins TRBV4-1 to TRBJ2-7; possible D gene TRBD2, 6 bases. V lost 4 bases, J lost 2 bases, and 18 bases lay in between. This CDR3 has 16 residues. Germline CDR1 is MGHRA and CDR2 is YSYEKL. The CDR3 DNA reads as TGCGCCAGCAGCCCCCTGCTTAGCGGAAGAGCCTACGAGCAGTACTTC. Protein: CASSPLLSGRAYEQYF.

The chain uses TRBV6-5 and TRBJ1-5; possible D gene TRBD1, 5 bases. CDR1 and CDR2 from the germline V gene are MNHEY and SVGAGI. The CDR3 loop spans 15 amino acids. With 2 bases removed from V and 7 bases from J, the gap between germline ends came to 15 bases. The CDR3 sequence: CASSYRPRVRQPQHF. CDR3 DNA: TGTGCCAGCAGTTACCGGCCCAGGGTTAGGCAGCCCCAGCATTTT.

The chain carries TRBV10-3 and TRBJ2-1; D ambiguous. Germline V gene sequence: CDR1 ENHRY, CDR2 SYGVKD. V dropped 8 bases and J dropped 0 bases, with 8 bases sitting between them. This CDR3 region has 13 residues. CDR3 region: CAIRADSYNEQFF. CDR3 coding DNA: TGTGCCATCCGCGCGGACTCCTACAATGAGCAGTTCTTC.

V and J are TRBV7-8 and TRBJ1-3; possibly TRBD1 for D (6 bases). V was pared by 5 bases and J by 0 bases, with 11 bases between. Per germline, CDR1 SGHVS and CDR2 FQNEAQ. CDR3 length: 15 residues. The CDR3 here is CASSRHRVSGNTIYF. Here the CDR3 DNA reads TGTGCCAGCAGCCGTCACAGGGTCTCTGGAAACACCATATATTTT.